This TCR beta chain derives from a study of OX40 agonist ivuxolimab in advanced cancers. Study-level findings and limits: People who partly responded at 0.1-3.0 mg/kg had some of the least clonal expansion seen. Nonresponders included some who also had low normalized T-cell clonal expansion.

Libraries were prepared by immunoSEQ multiplex PCR; TCRdb keeps only in-frame clonotypes and omits some of them. The table shows some 45,000 clones, with 86% occurring only once. Germline CDR1 and CDR2: LNHDA and SQIVND (reference sequence). After removal of 5 bases from V and 0 bases from J, the junction contained 13 bases not matched to a gene. CDR3 length: 19 amino acids. This clone was detected once. Its antigen is undetermined. Sequencing was performed on CD4+ or CD8+ T cells sorted from blood, taken in a trial of the OX40 agonist ivuxolimab. This clonotype was obtained from an adult with an advanced solid tumor such as melanoma, head and neck, liver or kidney cancer. V and J are TRBV19 and TRBJ2-6, with TRBD1 matching 7 bases. The CDR3 protein is CASSPAPGQFYSGANVLTF. CDR3 bases: TGTGCCAGTAGTCCTGCTCCGGGACAGTTTTACTCTGGGGCCAACGTCCTGACTTTC.